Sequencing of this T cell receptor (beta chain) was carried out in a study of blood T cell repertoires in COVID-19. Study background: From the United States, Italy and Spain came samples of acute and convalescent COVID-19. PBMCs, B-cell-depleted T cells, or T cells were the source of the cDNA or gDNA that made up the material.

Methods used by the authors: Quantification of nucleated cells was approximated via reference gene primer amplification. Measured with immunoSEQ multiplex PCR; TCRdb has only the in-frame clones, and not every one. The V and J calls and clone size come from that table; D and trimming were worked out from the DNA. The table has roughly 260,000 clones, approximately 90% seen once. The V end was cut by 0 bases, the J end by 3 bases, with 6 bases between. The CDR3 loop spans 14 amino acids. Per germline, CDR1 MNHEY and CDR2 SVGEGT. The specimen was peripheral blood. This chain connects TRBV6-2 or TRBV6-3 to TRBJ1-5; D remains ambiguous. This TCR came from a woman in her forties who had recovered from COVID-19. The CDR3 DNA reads TGTGCCAGCAGTTACTCCTACGACAATCAGCCCCAGCATTTT. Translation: CASSYSYDNQPQHF.